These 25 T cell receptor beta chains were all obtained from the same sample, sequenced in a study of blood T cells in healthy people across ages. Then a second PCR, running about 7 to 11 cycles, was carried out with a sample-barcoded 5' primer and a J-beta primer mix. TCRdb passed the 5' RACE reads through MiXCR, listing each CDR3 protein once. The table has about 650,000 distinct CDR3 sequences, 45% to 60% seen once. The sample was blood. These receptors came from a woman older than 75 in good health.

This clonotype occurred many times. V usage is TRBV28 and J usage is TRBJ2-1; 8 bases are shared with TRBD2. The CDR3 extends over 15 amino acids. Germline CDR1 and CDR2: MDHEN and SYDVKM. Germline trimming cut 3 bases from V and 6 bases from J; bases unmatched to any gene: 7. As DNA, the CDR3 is TGTGCCAGCAGTTTTGGGCCAGCGGGAGTCAATGAGCAGTTCTTC. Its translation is CASSFGPAGVNEQFF.

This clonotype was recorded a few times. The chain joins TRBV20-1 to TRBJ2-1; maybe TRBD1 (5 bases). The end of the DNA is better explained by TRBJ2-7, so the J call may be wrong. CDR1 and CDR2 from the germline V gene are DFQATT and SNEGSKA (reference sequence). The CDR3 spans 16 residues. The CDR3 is CSARNPWGSSYNEQYF. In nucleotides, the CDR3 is TGCAGTGCTAGAAACCCCTGGGGCAGCTCCTACAATGAGCAGTACTTC.

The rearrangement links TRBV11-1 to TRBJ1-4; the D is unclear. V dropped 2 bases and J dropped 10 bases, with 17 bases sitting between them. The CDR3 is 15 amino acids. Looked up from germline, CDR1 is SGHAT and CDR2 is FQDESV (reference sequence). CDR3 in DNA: TGTGCCAGCAGCTTACGGGCCGCCACTGGAAGAAAACTGTTTTTT. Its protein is CASSLRAATGRKLFF.

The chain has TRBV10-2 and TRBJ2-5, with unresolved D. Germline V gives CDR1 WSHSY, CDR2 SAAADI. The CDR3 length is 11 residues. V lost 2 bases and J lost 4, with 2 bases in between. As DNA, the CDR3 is TGCGCCAGCAGTGAGGCAGAGACCCAGTACTTC. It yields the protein CASSEAETQYF.

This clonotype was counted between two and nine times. The chain's CDR3 is CASSQVGTGGFHEQYF. In nucleotides, the CDR3 is TGCGCCAGCAGCCAAGTTGGGACAGGGGGCTTCCACGAGCAGTACTTC. The chain links TRBV4-1 to TRBJ2-7, with TRBD1 matching 12 bases. The germline V gene has CDR1 MGHRA and CDR2 YSYEKL. J lost 5 bases, V lost 1 base, and 6 bases had no gene match. CDR3 length: 16 amino acids.

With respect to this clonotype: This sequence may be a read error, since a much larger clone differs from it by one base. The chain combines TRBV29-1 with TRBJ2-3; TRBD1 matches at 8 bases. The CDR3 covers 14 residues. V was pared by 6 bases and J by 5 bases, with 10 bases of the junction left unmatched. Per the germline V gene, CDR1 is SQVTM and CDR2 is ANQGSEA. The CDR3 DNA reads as TGCAGCGTCCTGGACACCGACAGGGGAGATACGCAGTATTTT. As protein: CSVLDTDRGDTQYF.

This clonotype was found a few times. CDR3 in DNA: TGTGCCAGCAGCTGGGTCCTTAGCTCCTACAATGAGCAGTTCTTC. Amino acid sequence: CASSWVLSSYNEQFF. V and J are TRBV7-9 and TRBJ2-1; D remains ambiguous. Germline V CDR1 and CDR2: SEHNR, FQNEAQ (reference sequence). The CDR3 is 15 residues long. Trimming shortened V by 4 bases and J by 0 bases, and 10 bases separated the two germline ends. Filled out from reference TRBV7-9 and TRBJ2-1, the complete variable domain reads DTGVSQNPRHKITKRGQNVTFRCDPISEHNRLYWYRQTLGQGPEFLTYFQNEAQLEKSRLLSDRFSAERPKGSFSTLEIQRTEQGDSAMYLCASSWVLSSYNEQFFGPGTRLTVL.

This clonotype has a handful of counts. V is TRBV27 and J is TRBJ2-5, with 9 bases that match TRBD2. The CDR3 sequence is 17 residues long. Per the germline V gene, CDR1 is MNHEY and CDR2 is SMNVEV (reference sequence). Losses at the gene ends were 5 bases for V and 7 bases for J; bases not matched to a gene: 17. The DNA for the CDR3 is TGTGCCAGCAGTCCTCGGCTAGCGGGAATCCCCCCAAGGACCCAGTACTTC. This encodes CASSPRLAGIPPRTQYF.

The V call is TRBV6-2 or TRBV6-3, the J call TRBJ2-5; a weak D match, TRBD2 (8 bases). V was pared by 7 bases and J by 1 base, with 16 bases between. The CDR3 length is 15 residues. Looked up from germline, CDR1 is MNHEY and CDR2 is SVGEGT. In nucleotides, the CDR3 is TGTGCCAGCACCCGGGAGGGGGCGTTCCAAGAGACCCAGTACTTC. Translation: CASTREGAFQETQYF.

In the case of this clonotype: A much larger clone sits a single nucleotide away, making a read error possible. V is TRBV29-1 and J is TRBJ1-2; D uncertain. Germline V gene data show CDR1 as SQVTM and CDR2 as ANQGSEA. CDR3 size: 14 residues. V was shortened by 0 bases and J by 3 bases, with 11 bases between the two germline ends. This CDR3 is CSVEDFGGHYGYTF. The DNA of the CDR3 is TGCAGCGTTGAAGATTTCGGCGGACACTATGGCTACACCTTC.

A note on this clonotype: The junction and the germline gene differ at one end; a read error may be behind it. The CDR3 region has the DNA TGTGCCAGCAGCTTACTCCTCGCTAGCGGGACAAGCACAGGTACGCAGTATTTT. Translated, it gives CASSLLLASGTSTGTQYF. This chain uses TRBV7-2 with TRBJ2-3; TRBD2 aligns across 9 bases. Germline assignment: CDR1 SGHTA and CDR2 FQGNSA. CDR3 length: 18 amino acids.

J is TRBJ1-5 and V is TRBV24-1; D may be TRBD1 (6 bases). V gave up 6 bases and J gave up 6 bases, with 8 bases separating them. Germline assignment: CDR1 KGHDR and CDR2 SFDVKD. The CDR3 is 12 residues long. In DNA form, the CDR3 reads TGTGCCACCAGTACAGGGACTCAGCCCCAGCATTTT. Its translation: CATSTGTQPQHF.

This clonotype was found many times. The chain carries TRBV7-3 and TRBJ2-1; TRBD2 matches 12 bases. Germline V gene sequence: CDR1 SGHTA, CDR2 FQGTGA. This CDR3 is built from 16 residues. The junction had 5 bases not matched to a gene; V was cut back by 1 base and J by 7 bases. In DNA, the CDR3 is TGTGCCAGCAGCTTAATCCCCGGACTAGCGGGGAATGAGCAGTTCTTC. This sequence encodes CASSLIPGLAGNEQFF.

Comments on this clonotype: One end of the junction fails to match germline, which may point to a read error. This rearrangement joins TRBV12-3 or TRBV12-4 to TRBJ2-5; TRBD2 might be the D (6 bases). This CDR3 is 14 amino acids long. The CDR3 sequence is CASRLISGQETRYF. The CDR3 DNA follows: TGTGCCAGCAGATTGATTAGCGGCCAAGAGACCCGGTACTTC.

DNA for the CDR3: TGTGCCATCAGCACTAGTGGGAGATGCAATGAGCAGTTCTTC. Encoded protein: CAISTSGRCNEQFF. V is TRBV10-3 and J is TRBJ2-1, with TRBD2 as a possible D gene (5 bases). CDR1 and CDR2 (germline): ENHRY, SYGVKD. Trimming shortened V by 6 bases and J by 6 bases, and 15 bases separated the two germline ends. The CDR3 is 14 amino acids.

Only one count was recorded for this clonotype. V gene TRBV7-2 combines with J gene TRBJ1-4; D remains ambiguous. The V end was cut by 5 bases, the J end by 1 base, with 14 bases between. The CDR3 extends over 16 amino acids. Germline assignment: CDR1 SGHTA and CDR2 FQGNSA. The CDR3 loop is CASSTKSRRTNEKLFF. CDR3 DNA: TGTGCCAGCAGCACAAAGTCCAGGAGAACTAATGAAAAACTGTTTTTT.

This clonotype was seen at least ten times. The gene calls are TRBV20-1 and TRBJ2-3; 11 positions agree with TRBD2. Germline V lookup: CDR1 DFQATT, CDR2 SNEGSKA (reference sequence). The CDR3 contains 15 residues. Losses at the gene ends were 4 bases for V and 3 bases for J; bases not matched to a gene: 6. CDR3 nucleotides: TGCAGTGCTACGGTAGCGGGGGGGCGAACAGATACGCAGTATTTT. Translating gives CSATVAGGRTDTQYF.

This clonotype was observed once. The CDR3 region is CSASTSGVEETQYF. The CDR3 DNA reads as TGCAGTGCTAGCACTAGCGGGGTTGAGGAGACCCAGTACTTC. The chain has TRBV20-1 and TRBJ2-5; the match to TRBD2 covers 10 bases. CDR1 is DFQATT, CDR2 SNEGSKA, per germline (reference sequence). The V gene end was trimmed by 3 bases and the J gene end by 5 bases; junction bases not matched to a gene: 6. This CDR3 has 14 amino acids.

CDR3: CASSLKGTEHLNEKLFF. The CDR3 DNA follows: TGTGCCAGCAGCTTAAAGGGCACGGAGCATTTAAATGAAAAACTGTTTTTT. The chain is built from TRBV7-9 and TRBJ1-4, with D unresolved. Germline lookup yields CDR1 SEHNR and CDR2 FQNEAQ (reference sequence). Trimming took off 2 bases at V and 5 bases at J, with 18 bases between the two ends. The CDR3 has 17 amino acids.

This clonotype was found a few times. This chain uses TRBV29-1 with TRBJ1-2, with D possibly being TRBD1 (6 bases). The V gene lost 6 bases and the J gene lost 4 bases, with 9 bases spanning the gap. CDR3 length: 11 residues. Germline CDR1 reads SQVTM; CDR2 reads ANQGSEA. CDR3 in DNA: TGCAGCGTCGTGGACAGCTATGGCTACACCTTC. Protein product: CSVVDSYGYTF. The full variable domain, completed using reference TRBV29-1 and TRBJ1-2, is SAVISQKPSRDICQRGTSLTIQCQVDSQVTMMFWYRQQPGQSLTLIATANQGSEATYESGFVIDKFPISRPNLTFSTLTVSNMSPEDSSIYLCSVVDSYGYTFGSGTRLTVV.

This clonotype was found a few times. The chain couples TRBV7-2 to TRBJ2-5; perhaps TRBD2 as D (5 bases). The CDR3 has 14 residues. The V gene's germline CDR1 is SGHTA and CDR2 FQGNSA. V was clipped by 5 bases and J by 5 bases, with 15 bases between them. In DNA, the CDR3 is TGTGCCAGCAGCCTCACCGGGAACGGGGAGACCCAGTACTTC. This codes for CASSLTGNGETQYF. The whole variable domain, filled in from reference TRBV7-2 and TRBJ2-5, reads GAGVSQSPSNKVTEKGKDVELRCDPISGHTALYWYRQSLGQGLEFLIYFQGNSAPDKSGLPSDRFSAERTGGSVSTLTIQRTQQEDSAVYLCASSLTGNGETQYFGPGTRLLVL.

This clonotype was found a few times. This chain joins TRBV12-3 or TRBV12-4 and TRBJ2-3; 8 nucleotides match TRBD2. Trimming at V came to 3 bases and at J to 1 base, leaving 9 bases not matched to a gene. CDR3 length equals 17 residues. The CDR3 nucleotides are TGTGCCAGCAGTTTCTCGCGGCGGGGGGTGGGCACAGATACGCAGTATTTT. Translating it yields CASSFSRRGVGTDTQYF.

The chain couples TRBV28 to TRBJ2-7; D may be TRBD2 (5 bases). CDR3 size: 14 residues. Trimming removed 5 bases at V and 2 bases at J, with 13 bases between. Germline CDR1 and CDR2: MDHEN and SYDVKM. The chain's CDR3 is CASSAGNIAYEQYF. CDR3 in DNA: TGTGCCAGCAGTGCCGGGAACATTGCCTACGAGCAGTACTTC.

CDR3 DNA: TGCAGCGGTGGAACGGACAAAATCGATGAGCAGTTCTTC. This encodes CSGGTDKIDEQFF. V usage is TRBV29-1 and J usage is TRBJ2-1, with TRBD1 as a possible D gene (5 bases). This CDR3 is built from 13 residues. The V gene's germline CDR1 is SQVTM and CDR2 ANQGSEA. With 7 bases removed from V and 8 bases from J, the gap between germline ends came to 18 bases.

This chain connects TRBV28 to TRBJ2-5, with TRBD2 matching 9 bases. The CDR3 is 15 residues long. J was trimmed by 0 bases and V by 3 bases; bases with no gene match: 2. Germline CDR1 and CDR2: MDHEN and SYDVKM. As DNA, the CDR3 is TGTGCCAGCAGTTTTACTAGCGGGTACCAAGAGACCCAGTACTTC. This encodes CASSFTSGYQETQYF.